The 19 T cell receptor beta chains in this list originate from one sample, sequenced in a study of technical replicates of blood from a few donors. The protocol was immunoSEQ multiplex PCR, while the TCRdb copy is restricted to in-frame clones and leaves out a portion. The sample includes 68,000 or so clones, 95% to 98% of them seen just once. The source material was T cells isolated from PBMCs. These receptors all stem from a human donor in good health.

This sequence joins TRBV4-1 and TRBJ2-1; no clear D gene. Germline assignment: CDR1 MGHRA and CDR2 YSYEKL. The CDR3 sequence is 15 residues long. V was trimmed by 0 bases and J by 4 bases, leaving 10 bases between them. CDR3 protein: CASSQEPPGYNEQFF. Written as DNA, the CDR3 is TGCGCCAGCAGCCAAGAACCTCCCGGGTACAATGAGCAGTTCTTC.

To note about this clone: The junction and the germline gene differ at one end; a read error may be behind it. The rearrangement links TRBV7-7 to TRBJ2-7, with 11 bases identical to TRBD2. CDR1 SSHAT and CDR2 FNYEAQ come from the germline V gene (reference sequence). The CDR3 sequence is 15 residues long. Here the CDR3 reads CASSSLLAGVGEQYF. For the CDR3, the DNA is TGTGCTAGCAGCTCACTACTAGCGGGAGTTGGCGAGCAGTACTTC.

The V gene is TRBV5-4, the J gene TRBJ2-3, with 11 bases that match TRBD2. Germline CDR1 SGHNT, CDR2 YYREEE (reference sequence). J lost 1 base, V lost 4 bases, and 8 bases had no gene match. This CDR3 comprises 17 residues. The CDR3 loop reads CASSQMTSGIGTDTQYF. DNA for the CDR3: TGTGCCAGCAGCCAGATGACTAGCGGGATCGGCACAGATACGCAGTATTTT.

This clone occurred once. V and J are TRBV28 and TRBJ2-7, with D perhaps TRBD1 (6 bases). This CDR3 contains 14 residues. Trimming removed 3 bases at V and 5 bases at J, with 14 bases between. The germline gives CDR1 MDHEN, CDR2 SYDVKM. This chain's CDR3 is CASSFLSRGHEQYF. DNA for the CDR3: TGTGCCAGCAGTTTTCTGTCCAGGGGCCACGAGCAGTACTTC.

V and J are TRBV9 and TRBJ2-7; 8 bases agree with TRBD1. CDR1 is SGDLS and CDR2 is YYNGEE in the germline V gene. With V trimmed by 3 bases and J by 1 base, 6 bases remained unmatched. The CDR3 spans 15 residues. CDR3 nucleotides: TGTGCCAGCAGCGCCGACCGGGACAGGTCCTACGAGCAGTACTTC. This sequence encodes CASSADRDRSYEQYF.

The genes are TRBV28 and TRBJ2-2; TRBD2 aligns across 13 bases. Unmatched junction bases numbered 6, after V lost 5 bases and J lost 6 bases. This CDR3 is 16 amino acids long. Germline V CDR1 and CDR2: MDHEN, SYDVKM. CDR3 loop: CASSPPGLAGPGELFF. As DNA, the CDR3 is TGTGCCAGCAGTCCCCCGGGACTAGCGGGACCCGGGGAGCTGTTTTTT.

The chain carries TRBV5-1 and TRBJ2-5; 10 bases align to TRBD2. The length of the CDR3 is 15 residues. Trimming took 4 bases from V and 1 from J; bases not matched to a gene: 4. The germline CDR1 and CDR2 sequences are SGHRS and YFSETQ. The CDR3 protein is CASSPLAGAQETQYF. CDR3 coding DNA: TGCGCCAGCAGCCCCCTAGCGGGGGCCCAAGAGACCCAGTACTTC.

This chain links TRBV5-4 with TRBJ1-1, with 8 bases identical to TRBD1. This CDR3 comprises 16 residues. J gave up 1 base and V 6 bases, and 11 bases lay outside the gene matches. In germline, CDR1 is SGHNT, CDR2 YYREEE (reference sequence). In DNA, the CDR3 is TGTGCCAGCACCTTTACAACGGGGACAGGGAACACTGAAGCTTTCTTT. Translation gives CASTFTTGTGNTEAFF.

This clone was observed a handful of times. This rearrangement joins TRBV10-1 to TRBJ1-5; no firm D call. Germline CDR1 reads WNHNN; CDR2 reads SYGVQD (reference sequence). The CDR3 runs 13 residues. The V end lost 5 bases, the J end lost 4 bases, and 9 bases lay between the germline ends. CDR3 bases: TGCGCCAGCAGTAGCACGCCTAATCAGCCCCAGCATTTT. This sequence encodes CASSSTPNQPQHF.

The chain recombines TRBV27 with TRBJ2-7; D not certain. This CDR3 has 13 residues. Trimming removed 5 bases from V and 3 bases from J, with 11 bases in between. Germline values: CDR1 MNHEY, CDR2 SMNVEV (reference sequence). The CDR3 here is CASSPQALYEQYF. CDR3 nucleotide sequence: TGTGCCAGCAGTCCCCAAGCCCTCTACGAGCAGTACTTC.

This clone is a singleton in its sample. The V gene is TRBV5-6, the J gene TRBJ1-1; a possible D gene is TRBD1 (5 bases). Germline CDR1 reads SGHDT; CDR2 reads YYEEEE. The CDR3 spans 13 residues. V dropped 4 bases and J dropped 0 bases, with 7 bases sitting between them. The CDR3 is CASSPGLNTEAFF. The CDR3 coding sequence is TGTGCCAGCAGCCCAGGGTTGAACACTGAAGCTTTCTTT. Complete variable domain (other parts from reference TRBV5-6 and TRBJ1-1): DAGVTQSPTHLIKTRGQQVTLRCSPKSGHDTVSWYQQALGQGPQFIFQYYEEEERQRGNFPDRFSGHQFPNYSSELNVNALLLGDSALYLCASSPGLNTEAFFGQGTRLTVV.

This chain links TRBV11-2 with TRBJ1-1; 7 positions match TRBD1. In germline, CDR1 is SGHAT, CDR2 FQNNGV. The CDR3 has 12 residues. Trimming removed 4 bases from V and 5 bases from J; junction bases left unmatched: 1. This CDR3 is CASSSGGTEAFF. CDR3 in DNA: TGTGCCAGCAGCTCAGGGGGGACTGAAGCTTTCTTT.

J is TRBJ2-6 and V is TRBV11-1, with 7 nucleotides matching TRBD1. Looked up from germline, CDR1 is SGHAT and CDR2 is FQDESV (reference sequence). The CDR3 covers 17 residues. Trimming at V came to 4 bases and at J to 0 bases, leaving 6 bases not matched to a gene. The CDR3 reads CASSSRGDSSGANVLTF. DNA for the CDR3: TGTGCCAGCAGCTCAAGAGGGGACAGCTCTGGGGCCAACGTCCTGACTTTC.

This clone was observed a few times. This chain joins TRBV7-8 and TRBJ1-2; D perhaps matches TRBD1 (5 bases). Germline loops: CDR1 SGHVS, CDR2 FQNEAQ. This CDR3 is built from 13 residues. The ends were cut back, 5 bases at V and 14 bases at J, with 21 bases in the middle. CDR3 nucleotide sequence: TGTGCCAGCAGCCCCGACAGTCCCGCAATGGTAACCTTC. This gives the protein CASSPDSPAMVTF.

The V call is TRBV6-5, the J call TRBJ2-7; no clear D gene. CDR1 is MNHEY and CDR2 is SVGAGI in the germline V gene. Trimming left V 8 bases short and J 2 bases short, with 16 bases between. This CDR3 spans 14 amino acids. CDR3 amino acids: CASRRKELPYEQYF. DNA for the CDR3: TGTGCCAGCCGCCGAAAGGAGCTACCCTACGAGCAGTACTTC.

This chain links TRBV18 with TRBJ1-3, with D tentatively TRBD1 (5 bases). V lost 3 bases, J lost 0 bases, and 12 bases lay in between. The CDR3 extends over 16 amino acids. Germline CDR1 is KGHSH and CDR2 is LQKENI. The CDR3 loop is CASSPLAGDSGNTIYF. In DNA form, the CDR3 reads TGTGCCAGCTCACCTCTCGCGGGGGACTCTGGAAACACCATATATTTT.

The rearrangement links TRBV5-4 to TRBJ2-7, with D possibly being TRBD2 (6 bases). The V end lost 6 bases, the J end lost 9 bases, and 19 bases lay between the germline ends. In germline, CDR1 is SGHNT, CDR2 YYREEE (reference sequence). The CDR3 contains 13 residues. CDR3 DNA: TGTGCCAGCACCGAAAACAGCGGAGGGATGCAGTACTTC. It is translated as CASTENSGGMQYF.

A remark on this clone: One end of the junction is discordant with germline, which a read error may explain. CDR3 sequence (DNA): TGTGCCAGCAGCGGTGGGGGTGGCGGGAGCATAGATACGCAGTATTTT. It is translated as CASSGGGGGSIDTQYF. This chain joins TRBV9 and TRBJ2-3; 7 bases align to TRBD2. The CDR3 is 16 amino acids. Per the germline V gene, CDR1 is SGDLS and CDR2 is YYNGEE.

CDR3 nucleotides: TGTGCCAGTCACGATCTAGACAGGAGACAAGCAGATACGCAGTATTTT. Translated: CASHDLDRRQADTQYF. The chain joins TRBV5-4 to TRBJ2-3; D is perhaps TRBD1 (6 bases). This CDR3 comprises 16 residues. CDR1 and CDR2 (germline): SGHNT, YYREEE (reference sequence). Trimming took 8 bases from V and 4 from J, leaving 23 bases between them.